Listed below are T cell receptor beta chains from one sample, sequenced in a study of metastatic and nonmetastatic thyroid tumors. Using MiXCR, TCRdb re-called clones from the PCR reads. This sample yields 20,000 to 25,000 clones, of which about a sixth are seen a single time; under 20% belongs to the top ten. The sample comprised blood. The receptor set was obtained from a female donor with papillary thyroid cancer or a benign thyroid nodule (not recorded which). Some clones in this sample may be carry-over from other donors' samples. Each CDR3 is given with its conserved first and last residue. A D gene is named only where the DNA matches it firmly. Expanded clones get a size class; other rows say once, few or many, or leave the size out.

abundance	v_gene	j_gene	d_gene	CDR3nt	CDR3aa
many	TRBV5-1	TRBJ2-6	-	TGCGCCAGCAGCTTGGATACAATTGGGGCCAACGTCCTGACTTTC	CASSLDTIGANVLTF
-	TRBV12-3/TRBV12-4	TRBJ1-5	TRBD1	TGTGCCAGCAGTGGGACAGGGGTTCAGCCCCAGCATTTT	CASSGTGVQPQHF
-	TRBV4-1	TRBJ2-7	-	TGCGCCAGCAGGGAAGGGTTAGGAGGTTCTACCTACGAGCAGTACTTC	CASREGLGGSTYEQYF
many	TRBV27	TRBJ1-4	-	TGTGCCAGCAGTCACAAACAGGATTTGAATGAAAAACTGTTTTTT	CASSHKQDLNEKLFF
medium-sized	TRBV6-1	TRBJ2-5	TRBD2	TGTGCCAGCAGTATAGCGGGGGGCCATGGGGAGACCCAGTACTTC	CASSIAGGHGETQYF
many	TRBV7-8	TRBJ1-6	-	TGTGCCAGCAGCTTTTTGGTAAACTCCTATAATTCACCCCTCCACTTT	CASSFLVNSYNSPLHF
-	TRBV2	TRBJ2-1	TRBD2	TGTGCCAGCACTAGGATAGCGGGGGCAACAAATGAGCAGTTCTTC	CASTRIAGATNEQFF
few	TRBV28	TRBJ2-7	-	TGTGCCAGCAGCACTCGCCTCCAGGAGGGTAGCGTCTACGAGCAGTACTTC	CASSTRLQEGSVYEQYF
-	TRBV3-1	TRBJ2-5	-	TGTGCCAGCAGCCAAGCCGGGCGGGGGCTGGGAGAGACCCAGTACTTC	CASSQAGRGLGETQYF
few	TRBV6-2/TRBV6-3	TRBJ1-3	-	TGTGCCAGCAGTTCCATCGGGGATTGGAGCTCTTTAAACACCATATATTTT	CASSSIGDWSSLNTIYF
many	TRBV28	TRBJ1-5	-	TGTGCCAGCAGCACGACCTTTCGGGGAGGTCAGGGCAATCAGCCCCAGCATTTT	CASSTTFRGGQGNQPQHF
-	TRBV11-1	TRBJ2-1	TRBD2	TGTGCCAGCAGCTCTAGCGGTAAGGTATTCATTGAGCAGTTCTTC	CASSSSGKVFIEQFF
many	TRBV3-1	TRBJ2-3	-	TGTGCCAGCAGCCAAGCCCAGGACCTTCCAATAACGGATACGCAGTATTTT	CASSQAQDLPITDTQYF
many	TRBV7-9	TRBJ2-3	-	TGTGCCAGCAGCTCGAGCGGAGCCACAGATACGCAGTATTTT	CASSSSGATDTQYF
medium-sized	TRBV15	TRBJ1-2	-	TGTGCCACCAGCACCCCTAGTGGGATCTATGGCTACACCTTC	CATSTPSGIYGYTF
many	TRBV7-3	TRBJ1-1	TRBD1	TGTGCCAGCAGCTTCAGGGGGAGGGATACTGAAGCTTTCTTT	CASSFRGRDTEAFF
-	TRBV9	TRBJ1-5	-	TGTGCCAGCAGCGTAGCTGATGGGCGCAATCAGCCCCAGCATTTT	CASSVADGRNQPQHF
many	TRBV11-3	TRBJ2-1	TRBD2	TGTGCCAGCAGCTCTCGACTAGCGGGGGGGTCGGATGAGCAGTTCTTC	CASSSRLAGGSDEQFF
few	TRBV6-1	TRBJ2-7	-	TGTGCCAGTGGGGGGACGGTTACTACCTACGAGCAGTACTTC	CASGGTVTTYEQYF
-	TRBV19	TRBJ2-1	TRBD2	TGTGCCAGTAGTAAGCGGGAGCAGGGTAGGGAGCAGTTCTTC	CASSKREQGREQFF
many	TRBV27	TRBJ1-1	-	TGTGCCAGCAGTTTTACCCCCATCGCGAACACTGAAGCTTTCTTT	CASSFTPIANTEAFF
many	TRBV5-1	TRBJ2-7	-	TGCGCCAGCAGCCCTGGGCCCCACTACGAGCAGTACTTC	CASSPGPHYEQYF
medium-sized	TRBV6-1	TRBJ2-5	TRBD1	TGTGCCAGCAGTTTCAGGGGGCTGGAGACCCAGTACTTC	CASSFRGLETQYF
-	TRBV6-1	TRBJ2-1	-	TGTGCCAGCAGTGAAGCCGGTACATGGGGCTACAATGAGCAGTTCTTC	CASSEAGTWGYNEQFF
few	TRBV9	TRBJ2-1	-	TGTGCCAGCGGGGAGAGCTCCTACAATGAGCAGTTCTTC	CASGESSYNEQFF
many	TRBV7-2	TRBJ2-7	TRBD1	TGTGCCAGCAGCTCGCGGGACAGGTACGAGCAGTACTTC	CASSSRDRYEQYF
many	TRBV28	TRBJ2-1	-	TGTGCCAGCAGTTTAGCCCTCCTTTACTACAATGAGCAGTTCTTC	CASSLALLYYNEQFF
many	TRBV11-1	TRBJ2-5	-	TGTGCCAGCAGCTTCCCCGGACGTAATGGTAGCATAAGGGAGACCCAGTACTTC	CASSFPGRNGSIRETQYF
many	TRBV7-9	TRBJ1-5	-	TGTGCCAGCAGCTATTCTTCCGGCAATCAGCCCCAGCATTTT	CASSYSSGNQPQHF
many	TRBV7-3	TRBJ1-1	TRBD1	TGTGCCAGCAGCTTAACAGGACAGGAACCAAACACTGAAGCTTTCTTT	CASSLTGQEPNTEAFF
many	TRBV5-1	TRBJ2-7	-	TGCGCCAGCAGAGGCCCCTTAGCCGGGGGCGAGCAGTACTTC	CASRGPLAGGEQYF
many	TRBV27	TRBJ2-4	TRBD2	TGTGCCAGCCGTCGAAGCGGGAGTTGGGTAGACATTCAGTACTTC	CASRRSGSWVDIQYF
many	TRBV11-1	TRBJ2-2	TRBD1	TGTGCCAGCAGCTTAACCGGGACAGTCGGTACCGGGGAGCTGTTTTTT	CASSLTGTVGTGELFF
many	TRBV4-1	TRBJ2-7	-	TGCGCCAGCAGCTTTCAGGGGTTCTCCTACGAGCAGTACTTC	CASSFQGFSYEQYF
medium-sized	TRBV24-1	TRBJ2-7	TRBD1	TGTGCCACCAGTGATCGTTCAGGGGGCTACGAGCAGTACTTC	CATSDRSGGYEQYF
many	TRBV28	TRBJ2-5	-	TGTGCCAGCAGTTTAATCGACAGAGGAGAGACCCAGTACTTC	CASSLIDRGETQYF
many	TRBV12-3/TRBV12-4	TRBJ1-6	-	TGTGCCAGCAGTTTAGGGAACTCACCCCTCCACTTT	CASSLGNSPLHF
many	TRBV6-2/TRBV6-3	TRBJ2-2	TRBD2	TGTGCCAGCAGTTTCCCTACTGGAGCGGGAGTCGGGGAGCTGTTTTTT	CASSFPTGAGVGELFF
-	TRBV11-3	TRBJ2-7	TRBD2	TGTGCCAGCAGCTTTAGCGGGACCTCCTACGAGCAGTACTTC	CASSFSGTSYEQYF
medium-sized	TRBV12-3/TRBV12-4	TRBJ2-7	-	TGTGCCAGCAGTCCCCCCGGAAAGGCCTACGAGCAGTACTTC	CASSPPGKAYEQYF
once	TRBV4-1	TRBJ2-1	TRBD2	TGCGCCAGCAGCCCATCGGGACTAGCGTACAATGAGCAGTTCTTC	CASSPSGLAYNEQFF
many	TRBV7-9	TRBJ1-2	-	TGTGCCAGCAACAGGGACGCAAGTACTAACTATGGCTACACCTTC	CASNRDASTNYGYTF
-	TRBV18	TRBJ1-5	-	TGTGCCAGCTCACCGCGGGACACAAACCGCGGTCAGCCCCAGCATTTT	CASSPRDTNRGQPQHF
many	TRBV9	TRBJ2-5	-	TGTGCCAGCAGCGTAGGTCAGGGGATTGGCCAAGAGACCCAGTACTTC	CASSVGQGIGQETQYF
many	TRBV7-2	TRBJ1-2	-	TGTGCCAGCAGCCCGGACCTGAACTATGGCTACACCTTC	CASSPDLNYGYTF
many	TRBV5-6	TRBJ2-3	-	TGTGCCAGCAGCTTAACAGGACGAGATACGCAGTATTTT	CASSLTGRDTQYF
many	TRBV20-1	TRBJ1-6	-	TGCAGTGCTAGACCGAAAGACACCGAAAATTCACCCCTCCACTTT	CSARPKDTENSPLHF
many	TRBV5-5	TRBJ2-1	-	TGTGCCAGCAGCGACGGGACTCTAAGCAATGAGCAGTTCTTC	CASSDGTLSNEQFF
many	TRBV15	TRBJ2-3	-	TGTGCCACCAGCAGAGATCCCGACTACAACACAGATACGCAGTATTTT	CATSRDPDYNTDTQYF
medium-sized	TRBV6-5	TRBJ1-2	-	TGTGCCAGCAGTTACTCACCGAGCGTAGCTAACTATGGCTACACCTTC	CASSYSPSVANYGYTF
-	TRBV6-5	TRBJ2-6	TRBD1	TGTGCCAGCAGTTCCCTACCGGGACAGAGCTCTGGGGCCAACGTCCTGACTTTC	CASSSLPGQSSGANVLTF
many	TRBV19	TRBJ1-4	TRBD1	TGTGCCAGTAGCGGACGACAGGGGGCAGAAAGGGAAAAACTGTTTTTT	CASSGRQGAEREKLFF
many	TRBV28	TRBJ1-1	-	TGTGCCAGCAGTCCCAGACAGAACCTTAATATGAACACTGAAGCTTTCTTT	CASSPRQNLNMNTEAFF